This is a list of T cell receptor beta chains from one sample in a study of blood T cell repertoires in COVID-19. The method was immunoSEQ multiplex PCR; TCRdb's version includes in-frame clones alone and lacks a portion of them. The data hold roughly 180,000 clones, with about four fifths observed a single time. Sequencing was carried out using peripheral blood. These receptors all stem from a woman aged 60-75 years with COVID-19, enrolled during active disease. The CDR3 runs from the conserved cysteine through the conserved F or W. A D gene is named only where the DNA matches it firmly. Only part of the rows carry a size: once, few, many, or a class if the clone is expanded.

CDR3 DNA: TGTGCCAGCAATCGGGACAGGGCGGAAGATACGCAGTATTTT
CDR3 protein: CASNRDRAEDTQYF
V gene: TRBV6-5
D gene: TRBD1
J gene: TRBJ2-3
clone size: .

CDR3 DNA: TGTGCCAGCTCACCCCAGGCAGTGGGCGAGCAGTACTTC
CDR3 protein: CASSPQAVGEQYF
V gene: TRBV18
D gene: .
J gene: TRBJ2-7
clone size: once

CDR3 DNA: TGTGCCAGCAGCTCCCGACAGGGGGCATACAATGAGCAGTTCTTC
CDR3 protein: CASSSRQGAYNEQFF
V gene: TRBV7-3
D gene: TRBD1
J gene: TRBJ2-1
clone size: few

CDR3 DNA: TGTGCTCACTCTGGGGCCAACGTCCTGACTTTC
CDR3 protein: CAHSGANVLTF
V gene: TRBV30
D gene: .
J gene: TRBJ2-6
clone size: .

CDR3 DNA: TGTGCCACCAGTGATTGGGGCTTTACTGAAGCTTTCTTT
CDR3 protein: CATSDWGFTEAFF
V gene: TRBV24-1
D gene: .
J gene: TRBJ1-1
clone size: .

CDR3 DNA: TGTGCCAGCAGCACGTCACTAGCGGGAGGGCCGGAGACCCAGTACTTC
CDR3 protein: CASSTSLAGGPETQYF
V gene: TRBV11-3
D gene: TRBD2
J gene: TRBJ2-5
clone size: .

CDR3 DNA: TGTGCCAGCACCGCAGGGGGAAGCGGGGAGCTGTTTTTT
CDR3 protein: CASTAGGSGELFF
V gene: TRBV2
D gene: TRBD1
J gene: TRBJ2-2
clone size: .

CDR3 DNA: TGTGCCAGTAGGGGGACTAGCGGGAACACCGGGGAGCTGTTTTTT
CDR3 protein: CASRGTSGNTGELFF
V gene: TRBV19
D gene: TRBD2
J gene: TRBJ2-2
clone size: .

CDR3 DNA: TGTGCCAGCAGTGAACCAGGGAACCATAATTCACCCCTCCACTTT
CDR3 protein: CASSEPGNHNSPLHF
V gene: TRBV6-1
D gene: .
J gene: TRBJ1-6
clone size: .

CDR3 DNA: TGTGCCAGCAGCTTAGCCCCAGCAACTAGCGGGGGGAGGTACAATGAGCAGTTCTTC
CDR3 protein: CASSLAPATSGGRYNEQFF
V gene: TRBV11-2
D gene: TRBD2
J gene: TRBJ2-1
clone size: .

CDR3 DNA: TGCGCCAGCAGCTCCAGGGAATATAGCAATCAGCCCCAGCATTTT
CDR3 protein: CASSSREYSNQPQHF
V gene: TRBV4-1
D gene: .
J gene: TRBJ1-5
clone size: once

CDR3 DNA: TGTGCCAGCACCGACCGGACAGGGGCCTACGAGCAGTACTTC
CDR3 protein: CASTDRTGAYEQYF
V gene: TRBV6-6
D gene: TRBD1
J gene: TRBJ2-7
clone size: .

CDR3 DNA: TGTGCCAGCAGCTTAACCCTACCAAACACCGGGGAGCTGTTTTTT
CDR3 protein: CASSLTLPNTGELFF
V gene: TRBV11-3
D gene: .
J gene: TRBJ2-2
clone size: .

CDR3 DNA: TGCGCCAGCAGCCAAGATGTGGCGGGGAACACCGGGGAGCTGTTTTTT
CDR3 protein: CASSQDVAGNTGELFF
V gene: TRBV4-3
D gene: .
J gene: TRBJ2-2
clone size: .

CDR3 DNA: TGTGCCAGCAGCTTGACTAGCGGCCCCTACGAGCAGTACTTC
CDR3 protein: CASSLTSGPYEQYF
V gene: TRBV7-2
D gene: TRBD2
J gene: TRBJ2-7
clone size: once

CDR3 DNA: TGTGCCAGCTCACCTAGCGACAGGGGGGGCGGAGAGCAGTACTTC
CDR3 protein: CASSPSDRGGGEQYF
V gene: TRBV18
D gene: TRBD1
J gene: TRBJ2-7
clone size: .

CDR3 DNA: TGTGCCAGCAGCCCGCTAGCGGCCACCGGGGAGCTGTTTTTT
CDR3 protein: CASSPLAATGELFF
V gene: TRBV11-2
D gene: TRBD2
J gene: TRBJ2-2
clone size: .

CDR3 DNA: TGTGCCAGCTCACCAGCTATCGTCGCCCGGGGGACCGGGGAGCTGTTTTTT
CDR3 protein: CASSPAIVARGTGELFF
V gene: TRBV18
D gene: .
J gene: TRBJ2-2
clone size: .

CDR3 DNA: TGTGCCAGCAGCCAAGGTCTAGCGGGTTCCTACAATGAGCAGTTCTTC
CDR3 protein: CASSQGLAGSYNEQFF
V gene: TRBV3-1/TRBV3-2
D gene: TRBD2
J gene: TRBJ2-1
clone size: .

CDR3 DNA: TGTGCCACCAGCAGAGATATTGGGGGGTCCAGCACCGGGGAGCTGTTTTTT
CDR3 protein: CATSRDIGGSSTGELFF
V gene: TRBV15
D gene: .
J gene: TRBJ2-2
clone size: .

CDR3 DNA: TGTGCCAGCAGTGAGCGGGGGACAGGGGCTTGGCGGACCGGGGAGCTGTTTTTT
CDR3 protein: CASSERGTGAWRTGELFF
V gene: TRBV2
D gene: TRBD1
J gene: TRBJ2-2
clone size: once

CDR3 DNA: TGTGCCAGCTCAGGAGTGGGACAGGGGGTCGATGGCTACACCTTC
CDR3 protein: CASSGVGQGVDGYTF
V gene: TRBV18
D gene: TRBD1
J gene: TRBJ1-2
clone size: .

CDR3 DNA: TGTGCCAGCAGCTTCGAACGGTCCTACAATGAGCAGTTCTTC
CDR3 protein: CASSFERSYNEQFF
V gene: TRBV13
D gene: .
J gene: TRBJ2-1
clone size: .

CDR3 DNA: TGTGCCAGCAGCGTAGTGGCCCCCGACAGGGGGAGAACCGGGGAGCTGTTTTTT
CDR3 protein: CASSVVAPDRGRTGELFF
V gene: TRBV9
D gene: TRBD1
J gene: TRBJ2-2
clone size: .

CDR3 DNA: TGTGCCAGCAGCCACGGAGGGAAAGTTCAGTACTTC
CDR3 protein: CASSHGGKVQYF
V gene: TRBV6-2/TRBV6-3
D gene: .
J gene: TRBJ2-4
clone size: .

CDR3 DNA: TGTGCCAGCAGTAGCGGGAGGGCAGCTAGCGATGAGCAGTTCTTC
CDR3 protein: CASSSGRAASDEQFF
V gene: TRBV6-4
D gene: TRBD2
J gene: TRBJ2-1
clone size: once

CDR3 DNA: TGTGCCAGCAGCTTAGCGGAGGGAGGGTATGATCCCCAGCATTTT
CDR3 protein: CASSLAEGGYDPQHF
V gene: TRBV7-9
D gene: .
J gene: TRBJ1-5
clone size: .

CDR3 DNA: TGTGCCAGCAGCCTACCGACAGGGGGACGCGATGGCTACACCTTC
CDR3 protein: CASSLPTGGRDGYTF
V gene: TRBV3-1/TRBV3-2
D gene: TRBD1
J gene: TRBJ1-2
clone size: once